The rows below give T cell receptor beta chains drawn from one sample of a study of cytomegalovirus exposure and HLA in healthy donors. Clones were sequenced by immunoSEQ multiplex PCR, and TCRdb holds only the in-frame ones, with some missing. Of 150,000 to 200,000 clones listed, around 68% were seen once; the top ten hold approximately 1.5%. The sequencing input was PBMCs. These receptors all come from a man aged 45-65 years in good health and CMV-seronegative. Each CDR3 is given without its conserved first and last residue.

>TRBV28|TRBJ1-1|13
ASSFPTGGRTEAF
>TRBV6-6|TRBJ1-1|12
ASSTNRVNTEAF
>TRBV7-2|-|11
ASSSDWGSEQY
>TRBV10-2|TRBJ2-1|12
ASSPSGGGNEQF
>TRBV6-1|TRBJ2-2|10
ASSAVTGELF
>TRBV9|TRBJ2-3|12
ASSPRTGGDTQY
>TRBV27|TRBJ1-1|11
ASSLLAGPEAF
>TRBV21-1|TRBJ1-1|13
ASSKWSILNTEAF
>TRBV28|TRBJ2-1|12
ASSFREGLNEQF
>TRBV10-3|TRBJ1-1|13
AISEGRVLNTEAF
>TRBV5-1|TRBJ2-7|10
ASREGAYEQY
>TRBV5-4|TRBJ2-5|13
ASSSGGLEGETQY
>TRBV5-1|TRBJ1-1|14
ASSPGTGGAGTEAF
>TRBV7-2|TRBJ2-7|13
ASSKGGGASYEQY
>TRBV28|TRBJ1-5|12
ASRGGRWGQPQH
>TRBV5-1|TRBJ2-1|15
ASSLGDRGRGGNEQF
>TRBV15|TRBJ2-1|11
ATSRERSQGSF
>TRBV6-1|TRBJ1-5|13
ASTGGWGINQPQH
>TRBV28|TRBJ1-1|13
ASSLYRTLNTEAF
>TRBV27|TRBJ2-1|15
ASSLLRAGGPDNEQF
>TRBV14|TRBJ2-5|13
ASSQTGAQGETQY
>TRBV6-5|TRBJ1-3|14
ASSYGRRGLRNTIY
>TRBV5-1|TRBJ2-2|14
ASRDRAGANTGELF
>TRBV5-1|TRBJ1-4|12
ASSLEAGDEKLF
>TRBV2|TRBJ2-5|14
ASSVGFPGNQETQY
>TRBV18|TRBJ1-5|12
ASSYGVKNQPQH
>TRBV5-1|TRBJ2-7|14
ASSLNPGSSSYEQY
>TRBV5-1|TRBJ2-3|11
ASSLGRPDTQY
>TRBV28|TRBJ2-5|13
ASTGGGASGETQY
>TRBV4-2|TRBJ2-3|15
ASSQGGNLGFTDTQY
>TRBV7-6|TRBJ2-3|12
ASSFGQGTDTQY
>TRBV5-1|TRBJ2-7|13
ASSLAASTPAEQY
>TRBV22-1|TRBJ2-5|13
PGSACTDIQETQY
>TRBV7-9|TRBJ2-7|14
ASSLLLGTSSYEQY
>TRBV5-5|TRBJ2-5|13
ASTDRGGAAETQY
>TRBV19|TRBJ2-2|13
ASSIYGVNTGELF
>TRBV7-2|TRBJ1-3|13
ASSFTQVPGNTIY
>TRBV6-5|TRBJ1-2|13
ASTPNPQANYGYT
>TRBV19|TRBJ2-7|13
ASSMTGGPPYEQY
>TRBV28|TRBJ2-7|10
ASSSGLYEQY
>TRBV11-2|TRBJ2-3|12
ASSFRREGDTQY
>TRBV4-2|TRBJ2-6|13
ASSQDFSGANVLT
>TRBV28|TRBJ1-5|13
ASSSTGTGNQPQH
>TRBV2|TRBJ1-1|11
ASSPGQGTEAF
>TRBV5-4|TRBJ2-3|13
ASSAQGMSTDTQY
>TRBV5-1|TRBJ1-1|13
ASSAQRGVNTEAF
>TRBV15|TRBJ2-7|11
AVGGGGEYEQY
>TRBV28|TRBJ2-7|11
ASSLGTGSEQY
>TRBV14|TRBJ1-5|13
ASSPTGGGNQPQH
>TRBV9|TRBJ2-3|11
ASSPGVTDTQY